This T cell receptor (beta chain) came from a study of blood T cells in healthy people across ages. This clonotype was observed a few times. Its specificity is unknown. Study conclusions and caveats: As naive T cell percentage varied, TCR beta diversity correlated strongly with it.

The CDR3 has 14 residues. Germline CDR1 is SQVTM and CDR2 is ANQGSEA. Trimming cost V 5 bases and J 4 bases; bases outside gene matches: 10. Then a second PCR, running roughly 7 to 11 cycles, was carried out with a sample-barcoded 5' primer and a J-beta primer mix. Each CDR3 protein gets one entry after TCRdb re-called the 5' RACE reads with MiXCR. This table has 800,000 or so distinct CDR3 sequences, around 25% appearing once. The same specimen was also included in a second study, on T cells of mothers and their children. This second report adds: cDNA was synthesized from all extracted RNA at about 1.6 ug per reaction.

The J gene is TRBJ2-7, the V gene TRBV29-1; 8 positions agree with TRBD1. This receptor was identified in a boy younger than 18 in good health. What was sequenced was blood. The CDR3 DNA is TGCAGCGTTTTGGACAGGGTGTCCGAGTACGAGCAGTACTTC. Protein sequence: CSVLDRVSEYEQYF.